Detailed here is one T cell receptor (beta chain). These data come from a study of early T cells in non-severe SARS-CoV-2 infection. From the 5' RACE reads, TCRdb called clonotypes with MiXCR, one entry per CDR3 protein. The data contain around 80,000 distinct CDR3 sequences, about 10% of them singletons. The CDR3 has 12 residues. Germline V gene lookup returns CDR1 DFQATT and CDR2 SNEGSKA (reference sequence). V lost 5 bases, J lost 3 bases, and 8 bases lay in between. The chain recombines TRBV20-1 with TRBJ1-3; no reliable D call. The TCR sequence derives from an adult who was a healthcare worker with PCR-confirmed SARS-CoV-2 infection or an uninfected control (not recorded which). The sequencing used whole blood, collected at baseline. CDR3 DNA sequence: TGCAGTGCTGCCGGTTATGGAAACACCATATATTTT. This translates into CSAAGYGNTIYF.